This paragraph covers one T cell receptor (beta chain) sequence. Its matching antigen is unknown. These data belong to a study of CD8+CD57+ T cells in acquired aplastic anemia. On the study more broadly: Sorted CD4+ and CD8+ cells gave a mean 3.2 ug DNA, range 0.2 to 27.4 ug. Healthy-donor CD4+ cells averaged roughly 10.8 million reads.

Study-level points and caveats: In CD8+ cells, Simpson's diversity showed no significant difference between patients and controls.

The germline gives CDR1 SGHTA, CDR2 FQGNSA. V lost 0 bases and J lost 0, with 14 bases in between. This CDR3 region has 18 residues. For CDR3 and TCR beta VDJ profiling, genomic DNA was the template used. TCRdb fed the reads into MiXCR, producing one record per CDR3 protein. This repertoire shows tens of thousands of distinct CDR3 sequences, around 73% found once; its top ten account for 30% to 40%. The rearrangement uses TRBV7-2 and TRBJ2-2, with D perhaps being TRBD1 or TRBD2 (6 bases each). This TCR derives from a human donor in good health, serving as a control. Sequenced input: sorted CD4+, CD8+, or CD8+CD57+ T cells (not recorded which) from PBMCs. The CDR3 reads CASSLAPGGSTNTGELFF. The CDR3 DNA sequence: TGTGCCAGCAGCTTAGCGCCCGGGGGCAGCACGAACACCGGGGAGCTGTTTTTT.